One TCR beta chain is described in this entry. This receptor's antigen is unknown. Via the germline V gene, CDR1 is LGHNA and CDR2 YSLEER. The CDR3 measures 17 amino acids from cysteine to phenylalanine. The nucleotide record is missing. TCRdb names NextSeq 550 as the instrument used. The Human TCR Profiling Kit (MiLaboratory) was used to make UMI-labeled 5' RACE TRB cDNA libraries. The full amount of extracted RNA was used for cDNA synthesis, and the full amount of resulting cDNA was used for PCR amplification. Libraries were prepared in parallel with an identical number of PCR cycles. The original pipeline was this. With a minimum of two reads required per UMI, MIGEC and MiXCR pulled out about 50,000 +/- 10,000 unique UMI-labeled TRB cDNA molecules from each library. On average, around 40,000 +/- 10,000 functional in-frame TRB CDR3 nucleotide clonotypes lacking stop codons were found per library. After downsampling to 5000 UMI-labeled TRB molecules per sample, diversity metrics such as normalized Shannon-Wiener and Chao1 were calculated in VDJtools. For the central five CDR3 residues, VDJtools calculated physicochemical properties weighted by clonotype size, namely interaction energy, strength, volume and Kidera factor 4. TCRdb reprocessed the reads; each CDR3 protein sequence makes one entry, and DNA is unavailable. Here the V and J calls rest on TCRdb's processing, not on the authors' analysis. The sample has some 28,000 distinct CDR3 sequences on record. The top ten hold around 9.6% of the sample.

This record belongs to a study of CXCR3-negative and CXCR3-positive naive CD8 T cells (dated by TCRdb to the late 2010s). Notes on the research overall: Approximately 130 million TRB reads were obtained in total, roughly 1.5 +/- 0.3 million reads per library. Naive subsets from about five donors and memory cells from 3 donors were included in the TRBV-TRBJ cluster analysis. Diversity and physicochemical repertoire analyses covered around 10 donors pooled from two independent experiments. Paper-wide results and their limitations: Freshly isolated PBMCs were used for most assays because CXCR3 expression went down partially after cryopreservation. Because surface CD5, which has been linked to self-reactivity in mice, was comparable between naive subsets, TCR interaction strength was also inferred from TRB CDR3 physicochemical properties. Naive CXCR3-negative and CXCR3-positive cells from the same donor showed similar TRBV-TRBJ usage, whereas memory cells showed distinct patterns. Both naive subsets had comparably high repertoire diversity, while memory CD8+ T cells had much lower repertoire diversity.

For every CD8+ T cell subset, 300,000 cells were flow-sorted straight into RLT lysis buffer, and each subset was sorted in triplicate. Peripheral blood mononuclear cells were isolated from buffy coats by standard density gradient centrifugation. Total RNA was extracted from sorted cells using an RNeasy Mini Kit. This chain is built from TRBV4-3 and TRBJ2-2; lacking DNA, the TRBD2 call made by TCRdb goes unchecked. The receptor was isolated from a human donor in good health. Some clones in this sample may be carry-over from other donors' samples. The sequenced sample was memory CD8+ T cells from blood. What this sample's cell subset or site label stands for: conventional CD8+ memory T cells (TMEM), sorted as controls. The CDR3 protein sequence reads: CASSQDTAGGHTGELFF.